Listed below are T cell receptor beta chains from one sample, sequenced in a study of OX40 agonist ivuxolimab in advanced cancers. Data came from immunoSEQ multiplex PCR; TCRdb stores just in-frame clones and leaves some out. The table lists about 58,000 clones, 80% to 90% of them singletons. The sample was CD4+ or CD8+ T cells sorted from blood, taken in a trial of the OX40 agonist ivuxolimab. These receptors were collected from an adult with an advanced solid tumor such as melanoma, head and neck, liver or kidney cancer. CDR3s include the opening cysteine and the closing phenylalanine or tryptophan. Fields, in order: clone size, J gene, V gene, D gene, CDR3 DNA, CDR3 protein. D genes are given only for firm matches. Size is stated for part of the rows, as once, few or many counts, or as a class when the clone is expanded.

size: .; J: TRBJ1-3; V: TRBV30; D: .; DNA: TGTGCCCGGACGGAGGGGAACACCATATATTTT; CDR3: CARTEGNTIYF
size: .; J: TRBJ2-7; V: TRBV20-1; D: .; DNA: TGCAGTGCTCAACTTTACGAGCAGTACTTC; CDR3: CSAQLYEQYF
size: few; J: TRBJ1-3; V: TRBV30; D: TRBD1; DNA: TGTGCCTCCGGGCAGGGGGCCCTCTCTACTGGAAACACCATATATTTT; CDR3: CASGQGALSTGNTIYF
size: .; J: TRBJ2-7; V: TRBV28; D: TRBD2; DNA: TGTGCCAGCAGTACCGGTTCTAGCGGGAGTATCTACGAGCAGTACTTC; CDR3: CASSTGSSGSIYEQYF
size: few; J: TRBJ1-1; V: TRBV5-1; D: .; DNA: TGCGCCAGCAGCCAGAACACTGAAGCTTTCTTT; CDR3: CASSQNTEAFF
size: .; J: TRBJ1-5; V: TRBV19; D: TRBD1; DNA: TGTGCCAGTAGTAAAGACAGGGGTAATGGCAATCAGCCCCAGCATTTT; CDR3: CASSKDRGNGNQPQHF
size: .; J: TRBJ2-3; V: TRBV7-9; D: TRBD2; DNA: TGTGCCAGCAGCTTAGCCGGGACTAGTAAGCTGTATTTT; CDR3: CASSLAGTSKLYF
size: few; J: TRBJ1-1; V: TRBV6-6; D: .; DNA: TGTGCCAGCAACCAGGGGAACACTGAAGCTTTCTTT; CDR3: CASNQGNTEAFF
size: .; J: TRBJ2-7; V: TRBV19; D: TRBD1; DNA: TGTGCCAGTAGTATTCAACAGGGGAGTGGCGAGCAGTACTTC; CDR3: CASSIQQGSGEQYF
size: .; J: TRBJ2-7; V: TRBV6-1; D: .; DNA: TGTGCCAGCAGTGCCTTTGGAGACTACGAGCAGTACTTC; CDR3: CASSAFGDYEQYF
size: .; J: TRBJ2-1; V: TRBV30; D: TRBD1; DNA: TGTGCCTGGAGTTCCGGACAGGGGGCAAGTGAGCAGTTCTTC; CDR3: CAWSSGQGASEQFF
size: .; J: TRBJ2-1; V: TRBV11-3; D: TRBD2; DNA: TGTGCCAGCAGCTTGCGGACTAGCGGGAGTGATGAGCAGTTCTTC; CDR3: CASSLRTSGSDEQFF
size: .; J: TRBJ2-1; V: TRBV5-1; D: TRBD1; DNA: TGCGCCAGCAGCACCGGACAGGGTCCCTACAATGAGCAGTTCTTC; CDR3: CASSTGQGPYNEQFF
size: .; J: TRBJ2-7; V: TRBV7-9; D: .; DNA: TGTGCCAGCAGCTTAGCGGCGGGTCCGTTGTACTTC; CDR3: CASSLAAGPLYF
size: .; J: TRBJ2-7; V: TRBV19; D: TRBD2; DNA: TGTGCCAGTAGTTTTACTAGCGGGGGGTTCGAGCAGTACTTC; CDR3: CASSFTSGGFEQYF
size: .; J: TRBJ2-2; V: TRBV11-2; D: TRBD2; DNA: TGTGCCAGCAGCTGGACTAGCGGGATCGGGGCCGGGGAGCTGTTTTTT; CDR3: CASSWTSGIGAGELFF
size: .; J: TRBJ2-3; V: TRBV7-9; D: TRBD2; DNA: TGTGCCAGCAGCTTAAGCCTCGCGGGAGCATTTCTAGATACGCAGTATTTT; CDR3: CASSLSLAGAFLDTQYF
size: .; J: TRBJ2-1; V: TRBV28; D: TRBD2; DNA: TGTGCCAGCAATGGGCGGGAGGGGTACAATGAGCAGTTCTTC; CDR3: CASNGREGYNEQFF
size: .; J: TRBJ2-7; V: TRBV11-2; D: TRBD1; DNA: TGTGCCAGCAGCTTAGAGATCCGAGGACAGGGGGAGCAGTACTTC; CDR3: CASSLEIRGQGEQYF
size: .; J: TRBJ2-5; V: TRBV5-1; D: .; DNA: TGCGCCAGCAGCTTGGGAGGGACTCAAGCGGGAGAGACCCAGTACTTC; CDR3: CASSLGGTQAGETQYF
size: .; J: TRBJ2-3; V: TRBV7-2; D: .; DNA: TGTGCCAGCAGCCCCGCTTCCCTTGATACGCAGTATTTT; CDR3: CASSPASLDTQYF
size: .; J: TRBJ2-5; V: TRBV19; D: .; DNA: TGTGCCAGTAGTCAAAAGTTAGGGACCCAGTACTTC; CDR3: CASSQKLGTQYF
size: .; J: TRBJ1-4; V: TRBV2; D: .; DNA: TGTGCCAGCAGTTCTCTCAGGGGTCGGAAAAAACTGTTTTTT; CDR3: CASSSLRGRKKLFF
size: once; J: TRBJ2-5; V: TRBV11-3; D: TRBD1; DNA: TGTGCCAGCAGCTTAGAAGGACAGGGGGGAGAGACCCAGTACTTC; CDR3: CASSLEGQGGETQYF
size: .; J: TRBJ1-2; V: TRBV5-1; D: TRBD1; DNA: TGCGCCAGCAGCACCGGACAGGGGAGCTATGGCTACACCTTC; CDR3: CASSTGQGSYGYTF
size: .; J: TRBJ2-6; V: TRBV7-3; D: TRBD1; DNA: TGTGCCAGCAGCTTTTCCGGGACAGGGGGCTCTGGGGCCAACGTCCTGACTTTC; CDR3: CASSFSGTGGSGANVLTF
size: .; J: TRBJ2-1; V: TRBV28; D: TRBD1; DNA: TGTGCCAGCAGTACACAGGGGGCTGGCTACAATGAGCAGTTCTTC; CDR3: CASSTQGAGYNEQFF
size: .; J: TRBJ1-5; V: TRBV5-5; D: .; DNA: TGTGCCAGCAGACGGGAGTCCAATCAGCCCCAGCATTTT; CDR3: CASRRESNQPQHF
size: .; J: TRBJ1-1; V: TRBV5-1; D: .; DNA: TGCGCCAGCAGACAGTCGGTGGGGAACACTGAAGCTTTCTTT; CDR3: CASRQSVGNTEAFF
size: .; J: TRBJ1-1; V: TRBV10-3; D: TRBD1; DNA: TGTGCCATCAGAACAGGGGTGTTTGTTGAAGCTTTCTTT; CDR3: CAIRTGVFVEAFF
size: .; J: TRBJ2-1; V: TRBV19; D: TRBD2; DNA: TGTGCCAGTAGTATAGAGGCGGGAGAGCCCTACAATGAGCAGTTCTTC; CDR3: CASSIEAGEPYNEQFF
size: .; J: TRBJ2-1; V: TRBV6-6; D: .; DNA: TGTGCCAGCAGTTACTTCGGTCTAGCGACCAGTGAGCAGTTCTTC; CDR3: CASSYFGLATSEQFF
size: .; J: TRBJ2-5; V: TRBV15; D: .; DNA: TGTGCCACCAGCAGAGCCCAGCACCAAGAGACCCAGTACTTC; CDR3: CATSRAQHQETQYF
size: few; J: TRBJ1-5; V: TRBV10-3; D: .; DNA: TGTGCCATTCGGCAGGGGAGCAATCAGCCCCAGCATTTT; CDR3: CAIRQGSNQPQHF
size: .; J: TRBJ1-4; V: TRBV9; D: .; DNA: TGTGCCAGCAGTAGAGAGGGCCAAGGTAGTGAAAAACTGTTTTTT; CDR3: CASSREGQGSEKLFF
size: .; J: TRBJ2-5; V: TRBV5-8; D: TRBD1; DNA: TGTGCCAGCAGCCTGGGACAGTTAGCTGGGGAATCAGAGACCCAGTACTTC; CDR3: CASSLGQLAGESETQYF
size: few; J: TRBJ1-4; V: TRBV21-1; D: .; DNA: TGTGCCAGCAGCGCCAGGGTTTGCGAAAAACTGTTTTTT; CDR3: CASSARVCEKLFF
size: .; J: TRBJ1-2; V: TRBV2; D: TRBD1; DNA: TGTGCCAGCAGTGACAGGGGGCATTATGGCTACACCTTC; CDR3: CASSDRGHYGYTF
size: .; J: TRBJ1-2; V: TRBV6-4; D: TRBD1; DNA: TGTGCCAGCAGTGACCCACCGGACAGGGCCCTACATGGCTACACCTTC; CDR3: CASSDPPDRALHGYTF
size: .; J: TRBJ2-1; V: TRBV9; D: .; DNA: TGTGCCAGCAGCGTAGAATGGGGCTCCTACAATGAGCAGTTCTTC; CDR3: CASSVEWGSYNEQFF
size: .; J: TRBJ2-1; V: TRBV20-1; D: .; DNA: TGCAGTGCTGGAGGGGGGAATGAGCAGTTCTTC; CDR3: CSAGGGNEQFF
size: few; J: TRBJ1-1; V: TRBV4-2; D: TRBD1; DNA: TGTGCCAGCAGCCACTGGGGGCAGGGGGTGACTGAAGCTTTCTTT; CDR3: CASSHWGQGVTEAFF
size: few; J: TRBJ2-7; V: TRBV18; D: .; DNA: TGTGCCAGCTCTCGGAGGGACGAGCAGTACTTC; CDR3: CASSRRDEQYF
size: once; J: TRBJ2-1; V: TRBV18; D: .; DNA: TGTGCCAGCTCACCAGGGTTGGATGAGCAGTTCTTC; CDR3: CASSPGLDEQFF
size: .; J: TRBJ2-2; V: TRBV6-1; D: .; DNA: TGTGCCAGCAGTGTCACCAGGGGGGACGCCGGGGAGCTGTTTTTT; CDR3: CASSVTRGDAGELFF
size: .; J: TRBJ1-5; V: TRBV7-2; D: .; DNA: TGTGCCAGCAGCTTACAGGGTCAGCCCCAGCATTTT; CDR3: CASSLQGQPQHF
size: once; J: TRBJ2-6; V: TRBV5-5; D: .; DNA: TGTGCCAGCAGCTTGGCCCCCAGGGGTGGGGGCTCTGGGGCCAACGTCCTGACTTTC; CDR3: CASSLAPRGGGSGANVLTF
size: .; J: TRBJ1-1; V: TRBV6-5; D: .; DNA: TGTGCCAGCAGTTACTCGCCGGGGGGGGACACTGAAGCTTTCTTT; CDR3: CASSYSPGGDTEAFF
size: .; J: TRBJ1-2; V: TRBV2; D: .; DNA: TGTGCCAGCAGTGATTCTTGGGGGAACTATGGCTACACCTTC; CDR3: CASSDSWGNYGYTF
size: .; J: TRBJ2-2; V: TRBV5-1; D: TRBD2; DNA: TGCGCCAGCAGCTTGCGGCTAGCGGCAAGCTTAAGCACCGGGGAGCTGTTTTTT; CDR3: CASSLRLAASLSTGELFF
size: .; J: TRBJ1-1; V: TRBV11-2; D: TRBD1; DNA: TGTGCCAGCAGCTTAGATCGTCAGGGGGAGAGGGCTTTCTTT; CDR3: CASSLDRQGERAFF